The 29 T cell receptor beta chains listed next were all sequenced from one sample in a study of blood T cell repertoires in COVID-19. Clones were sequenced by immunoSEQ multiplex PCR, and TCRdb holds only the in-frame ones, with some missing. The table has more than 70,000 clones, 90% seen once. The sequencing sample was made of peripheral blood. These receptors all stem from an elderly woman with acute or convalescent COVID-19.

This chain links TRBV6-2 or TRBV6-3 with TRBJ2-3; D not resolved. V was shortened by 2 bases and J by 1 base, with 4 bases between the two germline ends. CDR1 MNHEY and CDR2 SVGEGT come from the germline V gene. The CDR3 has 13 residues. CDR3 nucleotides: TGTGCCAGCAGTTACGTCGGCACAGATACGCAGTATTTT. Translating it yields CASSYVGTDTQYF.

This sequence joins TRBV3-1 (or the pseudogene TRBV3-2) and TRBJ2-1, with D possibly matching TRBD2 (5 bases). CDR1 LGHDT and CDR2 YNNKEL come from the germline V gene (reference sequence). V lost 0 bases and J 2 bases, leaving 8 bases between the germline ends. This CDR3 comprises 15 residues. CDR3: CASSQEQAAYNEQFF. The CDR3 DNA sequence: TGTGCCAGCAGCCAAGAGCAAGCGGCCTACAATGAGCAGTTCTTC.

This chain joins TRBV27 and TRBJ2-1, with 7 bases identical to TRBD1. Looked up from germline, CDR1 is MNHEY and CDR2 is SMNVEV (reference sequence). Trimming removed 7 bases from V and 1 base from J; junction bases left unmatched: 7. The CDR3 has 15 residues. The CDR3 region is CASTRTGGSYNEQFF. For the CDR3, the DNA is TGTGCCAGCACCCGGACAGGCGGATCCTACAATGAGCAGTTCTTC.

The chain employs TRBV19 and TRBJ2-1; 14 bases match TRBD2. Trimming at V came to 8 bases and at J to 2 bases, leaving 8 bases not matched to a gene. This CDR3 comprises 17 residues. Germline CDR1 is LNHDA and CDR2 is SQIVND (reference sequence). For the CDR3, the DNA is TGTGCCAGTGGCCGCTTGACTAGCGGGGGGGCCTACAATGAGCAGTTCTTC. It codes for CASGRLTSGGAYNEQFF.

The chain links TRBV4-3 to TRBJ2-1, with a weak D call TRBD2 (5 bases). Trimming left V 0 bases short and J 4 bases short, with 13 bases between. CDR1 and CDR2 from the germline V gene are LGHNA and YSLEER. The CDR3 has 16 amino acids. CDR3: CASSQDRRTGYNEQFF. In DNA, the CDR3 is TGCGCCAGCAGCCAAGATAGACGGACTGGTTACAATGAGCAGTTCTTC.

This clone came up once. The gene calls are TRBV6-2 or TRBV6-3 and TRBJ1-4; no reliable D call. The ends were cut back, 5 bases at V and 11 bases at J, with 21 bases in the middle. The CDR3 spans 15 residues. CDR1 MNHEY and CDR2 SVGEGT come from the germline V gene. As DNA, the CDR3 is TGTGCCAGCAGTCGACCAGAGGTGAGAGGTCGTAAACTGTTTTTT. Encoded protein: CASSRPEVRGRKLFF.

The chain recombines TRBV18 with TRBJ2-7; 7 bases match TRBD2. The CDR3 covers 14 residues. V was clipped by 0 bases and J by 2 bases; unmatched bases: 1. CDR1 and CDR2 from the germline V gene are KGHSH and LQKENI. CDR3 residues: CASSPPGGTYEQYF. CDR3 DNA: TGTGCCAGCTCACCACCGGGGGGGACCTACGAGCAGTACTTC.

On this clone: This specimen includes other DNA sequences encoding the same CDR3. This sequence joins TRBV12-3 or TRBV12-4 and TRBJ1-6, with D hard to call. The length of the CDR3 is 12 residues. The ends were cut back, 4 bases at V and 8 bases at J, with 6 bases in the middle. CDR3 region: CASSSSYSPLHF. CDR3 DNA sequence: TGTGCCAGCAGTTCGTCCTATTCACCCCTCCACTTT.

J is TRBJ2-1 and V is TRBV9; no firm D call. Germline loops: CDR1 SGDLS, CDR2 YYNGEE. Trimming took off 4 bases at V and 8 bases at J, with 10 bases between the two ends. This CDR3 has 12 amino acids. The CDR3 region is CASSPSFDEQFF. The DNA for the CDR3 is TGTGCCAGCAGCCCTTCCTTCGATGAGCAGTTCTTC.

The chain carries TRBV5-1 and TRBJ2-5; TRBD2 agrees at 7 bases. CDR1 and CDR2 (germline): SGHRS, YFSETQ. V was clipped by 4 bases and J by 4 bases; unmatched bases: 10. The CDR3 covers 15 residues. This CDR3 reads CASSANGREGETQYF. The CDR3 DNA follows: TGCGCCAGCAGCGCGAATGGGAGGGAGGGAGAGACCCAGTACTTC.

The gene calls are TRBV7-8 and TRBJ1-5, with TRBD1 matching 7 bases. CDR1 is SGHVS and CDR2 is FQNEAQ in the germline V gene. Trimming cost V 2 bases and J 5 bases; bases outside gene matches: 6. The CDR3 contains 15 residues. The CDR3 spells CASSLSTGWHQPQHF. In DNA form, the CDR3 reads TGTGCCAGCAGCTTATCGACAGGGTGGCATCAGCCCCAGCATTTT.

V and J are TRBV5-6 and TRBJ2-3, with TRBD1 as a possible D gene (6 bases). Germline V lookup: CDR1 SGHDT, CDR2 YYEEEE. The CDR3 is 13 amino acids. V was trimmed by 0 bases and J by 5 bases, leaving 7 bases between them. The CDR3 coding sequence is TGTGCCAGCAGCTTGGACAGGGTAGATACGCAGTATTTT. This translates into CASSLDRVDTQYF.

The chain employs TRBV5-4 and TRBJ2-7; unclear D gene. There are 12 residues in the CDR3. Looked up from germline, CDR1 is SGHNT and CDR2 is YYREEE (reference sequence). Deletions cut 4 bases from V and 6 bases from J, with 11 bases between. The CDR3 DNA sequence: TGTGCCAGCAGCGTGGGCCTCGGCGAGCAGTACTTC. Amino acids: CASSVGLGEQYF.

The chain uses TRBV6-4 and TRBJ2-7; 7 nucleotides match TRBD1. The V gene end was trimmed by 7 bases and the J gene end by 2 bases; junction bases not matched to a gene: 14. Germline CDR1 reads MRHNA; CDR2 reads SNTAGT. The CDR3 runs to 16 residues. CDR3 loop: CASKMTPTGLAYEQYF. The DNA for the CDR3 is TGTGCCAGCAAAATGACCCCGACAGGGTTAGCCTACGAGCAGTACTTC.

The CDR3 protein is CASSWSGISPYEQYF. As DNA, the CDR3 is TGTGCCAGCAGTTGGTCGGGAATATCCCCCTACGAGCAGTACTTC. J is TRBJ2-7 and V is TRBV6-5; a weak D match, TRBD2 (5 bases). The CDR3 spans 15 residues. V was pared by 4 bases and J by 2 bases, with 15 bases between. Germline V gene data show CDR1 as MNHEY and CDR2 as SVGAGI.

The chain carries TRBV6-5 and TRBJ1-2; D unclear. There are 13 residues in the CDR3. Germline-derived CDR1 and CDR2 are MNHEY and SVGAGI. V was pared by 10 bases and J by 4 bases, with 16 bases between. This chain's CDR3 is CATRGQDLYGYTF. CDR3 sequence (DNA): TGTGCCACCCGAGGGCAAGACCTCTATGGCTACACCTTC.

The DNA for the CDR3 is TGCAGTGCCAAGCATTTCTACGAGCAGTACTTC. This codes for CSAKHFYEQYF. V and J are TRBV20-1 and TRBJ2-7, with D unresolved. This CDR3 contains 11 residues. Germline lookup yields CDR1 DFQATT and CDR2 SNEGSKA (reference sequence). V lost 6 bases and J 3 bases, leaving 9 bases between the germline ends.

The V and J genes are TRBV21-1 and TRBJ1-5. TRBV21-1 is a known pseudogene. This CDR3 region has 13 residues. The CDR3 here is CASSRGLRQPQHF. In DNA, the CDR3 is TGTGCCAGCAGCAGAGGGCTACGGCAGCCCCAGCATTTT.

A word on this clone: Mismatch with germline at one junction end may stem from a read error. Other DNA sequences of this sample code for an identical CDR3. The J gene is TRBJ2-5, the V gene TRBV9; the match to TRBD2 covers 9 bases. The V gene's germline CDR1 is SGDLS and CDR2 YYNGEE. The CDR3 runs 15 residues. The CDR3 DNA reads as TGTGCCAGCAGCGAGACTAGCGGATTGGGAGAGACCCAATACTTC. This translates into CASSETSGLGETQYF.

CDR3 nucleotides: TGTGCCAGCAGCCGTGGGACTAGCGGGACCCAATACTCCTACGAGCAGTACTTC. Residues: CASSRGTSGTQYSYEQYF. The chain carries TRBV11-2 and TRBJ2-7; 13 bases are a match to TRBD2. Germline V gives CDR1 SGHAT, CDR2 FQNNGV. Germline trimming cut 5 bases from V and 0 bases from J; bases unmatched to any gene: 10. The CDR3 consists of 18 residues.

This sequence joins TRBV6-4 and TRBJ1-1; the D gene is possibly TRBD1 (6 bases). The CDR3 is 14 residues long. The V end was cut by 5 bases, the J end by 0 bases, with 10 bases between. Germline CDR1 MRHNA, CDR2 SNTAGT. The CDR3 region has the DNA TGTGCCAGCAGTCCCGACAGGTTGAACACTGAAGCTTTCTTT. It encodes CASSPDRLNTEAFF.

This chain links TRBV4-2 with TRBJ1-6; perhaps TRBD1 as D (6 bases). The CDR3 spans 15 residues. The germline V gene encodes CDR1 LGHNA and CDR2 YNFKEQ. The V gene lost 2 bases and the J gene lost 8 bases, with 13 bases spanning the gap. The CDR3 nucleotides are TGTGCCAGCAGCCAATGGCCAGGGGAGCATTCACCCCTCCACTTT. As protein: CASSQWPGEHSPLHF.

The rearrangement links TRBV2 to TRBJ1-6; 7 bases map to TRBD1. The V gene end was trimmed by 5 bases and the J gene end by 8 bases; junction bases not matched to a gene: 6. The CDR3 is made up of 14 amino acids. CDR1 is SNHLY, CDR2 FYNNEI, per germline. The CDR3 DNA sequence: TGTGCCAGCAGTCTGACAGGGTGGGATTCACCCCTCCACTTT. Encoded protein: CASSLTGWDSPLHF.

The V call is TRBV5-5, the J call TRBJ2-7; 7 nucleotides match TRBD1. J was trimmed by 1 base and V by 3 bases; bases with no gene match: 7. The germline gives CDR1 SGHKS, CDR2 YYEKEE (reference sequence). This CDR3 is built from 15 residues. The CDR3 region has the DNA TGTGCCAGCAGCTGGACAGACAGGGCTTCCTACGAGCAGTACTTC. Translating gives CASSWTDRASYEQYF. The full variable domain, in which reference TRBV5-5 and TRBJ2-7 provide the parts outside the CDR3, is DAGVTQSPTHLIKTRGQQVTLRCSPISGHKSVSWYQQVLGQGPQFIFQYYEKEERGRGNFPDRFSARQFPNYSSELNVNALLLGDSALYLCASSWTDRASYEQYFGPGTRLTVT.

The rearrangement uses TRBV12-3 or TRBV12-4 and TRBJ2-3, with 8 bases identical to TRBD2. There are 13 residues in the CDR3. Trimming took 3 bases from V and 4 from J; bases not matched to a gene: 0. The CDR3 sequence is CASSLRGADTQYF. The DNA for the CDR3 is TGTGCCAGCAGTTTGCGGGGGGCAGATACGCAGTATTTT.

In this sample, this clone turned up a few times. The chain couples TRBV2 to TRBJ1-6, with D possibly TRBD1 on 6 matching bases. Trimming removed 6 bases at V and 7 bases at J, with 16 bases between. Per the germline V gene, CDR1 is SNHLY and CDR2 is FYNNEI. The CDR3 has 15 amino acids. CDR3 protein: CASRPRAGVNSPLHF. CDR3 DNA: TGTGCCAGCAGACCCCGGGCAGGGGTGAATTCACCCCTCCACTTT.

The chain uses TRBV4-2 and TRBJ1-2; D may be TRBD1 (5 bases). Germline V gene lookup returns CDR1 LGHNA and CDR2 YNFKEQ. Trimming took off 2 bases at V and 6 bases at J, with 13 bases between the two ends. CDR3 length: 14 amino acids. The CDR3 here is CASSQQGQGDGYTF. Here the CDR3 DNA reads TGTGCCAGCAGCCAACAAGGGCAGGGTGATGGCTACACCTTC.

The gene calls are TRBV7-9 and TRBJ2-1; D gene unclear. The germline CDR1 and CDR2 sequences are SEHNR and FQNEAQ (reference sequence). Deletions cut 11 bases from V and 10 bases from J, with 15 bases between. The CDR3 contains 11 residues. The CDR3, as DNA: TGTGCCGGATACGCACTGAGGGAGCAGTTCTTC. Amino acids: CAGYALREQFF.

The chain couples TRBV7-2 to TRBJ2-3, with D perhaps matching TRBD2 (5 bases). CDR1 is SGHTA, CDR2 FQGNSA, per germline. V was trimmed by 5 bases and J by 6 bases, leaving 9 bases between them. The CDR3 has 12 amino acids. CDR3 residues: CASSPRADTQYF. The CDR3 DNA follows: TGTGCCAGCAGCCCGAGGGCGGATACGCAGTATTTT.